This T cell receptor beta chain was sequenced in a study of blood T cell repertoires in COVID-19. In the study overall: PBMCs, B-cell-depleted T cells, or T cells provided the cDNA or gDNA that made up the material.

As originally analysed: Estimated nucleated cell counts came from reference gene primer amplification. Sequencing was performed with immunoSEQ multiplex PCR; in TCRdb, only in-frame clones are kept and a portion is missing. That table is the source of V, J and clone size, and D and trimming were worked out from the DNA. The sample shows about 140,000 clones, around 72% of them seen only once. V lost 1 base, J lost 3 bases, and 4 bases lay in between. Germline V gene sequence: CDR1 LNHNV, CDR2 YYDKDF (reference sequence). The CDR3 totals 13 residues. Sequencing input: peripheral blood. The TCR comes from a woman aged 55 to 70 with acute or convalescent COVID-19. This sequence joins TRBV15 and TRBJ1-3, with no clear D. CDR3 region: CATSRAGGNTIYF. In nucleotides, the CDR3 is TGTGCCACCAGCAGAGCCGGTGGAAACACCATATATTTT.